A single sample gave rise to the 21 T cell receptor beta chains below, sequenced in a study of technical replicates of blood from a handful of donors. Method: immunoSEQ multiplex PCR; TCRdb's copy keeps in-frame clones and lacks some. This table holds about 74,000 clones, 75% to 90% found once. Sequences were obtained from PBMCs. These receptors came from a human donor in good health. Some clones in this sample may be carry-over from other donors' samples.

V and J are TRBV19 and TRBJ2-1; TRBD2 matches 13 bases. Trimming at V came to 7 bases and at J to 1 base, leaving 4 bases not matched to a gene. In germline, CDR1 is LNHDA, CDR2 SQIVND (reference sequence). The CDR3 is made up of 16 amino acids. In nucleotides, the CDR3 is TGTGCCAGTACCGGGACTAGCGGGATATCCTACAATGAGCAGTTCTTC. Its translation: CASTGTSGISYNEQFF.

The chain joins TRBV30 to TRBJ2-1; no reliable D call. This CDR3 has 13 amino acids. CDR1 and CDR2 (germline): GTSNPN, SVGIG (reference sequence). V lost 0 bases and J lost 6, with 9 bases in between. In DNA form, the CDR3 reads TGTGCCTGGAGTGTTGAGGCAGTCAATGAGCAGTTCTTC. Residues: CAWSVEAVNEQFF.

V and J are TRBV6-6 and TRBJ2-7; 13 nucleotides agree with TRBD2. In germline, CDR1 is MNHNY, CDR2 SVGAGI (reference sequence). Trimming took 6 bases from V and 4 from J; bases not matched to a gene: 3. This CDR3 is built from 14 residues. This chain's CDR3 is CASRSGLAGYEQYF. Written as DNA, the CDR3 is TGTGCCAGCAGGTCGGGACTAGCGGGATACGAGCAGTACTTC.

This clone has just one count. The J gene is TRBJ2-2, the V gene TRBV4-3; no firm D call. The germline V and J ends were trimmed by 0 bases and 5 bases, with 10 bases remaining between them. This CDR3 is built from 15 residues. CDR1 and CDR2 (germline): LGHNA, YSLEER. The CDR3 DNA is TGCGCCAGCAGCCAAGATTTATTCCCGACCGGGGAGCTGTTTTTT. Translated, it gives CASSQDLFPTGELFF.

The rearrangement joins TRBV6-5 to TRBJ1-2, with 7 bases identical to TRBD1. Germline V gene lookup returns CDR1 MNHEY and CDR2 SVGAGI. The CDR3 spans 13 residues. Trimming took 5 bases from V and 5 from J; bases not matched to a gene: 5. The CDR3, as DNA: TGTGCCAGCAGTACGGACAGGTTTTATGGCTACACCTTC. Its translation: CASSTDRFYGYTF.

This clone has only one observation. The sample holds other DNA sequences that translate to the same CDR3. The genes are TRBV30 and TRBJ2-7; 12 bases are a match to TRBD2. J lost 10 bases, V lost 1 base, and 8 bases had no gene match. CDR3 length: 14 residues. Germline-derived CDR1 and CDR2 are GTSNPN and SVGIG (reference sequence). The CDR3 DNA sequence: TGTGCCTGGAGTGGACTAGCGGGAGCTGTCGAACAGTACTTC. Encoded protein: CAWSGLAGAVEQYF.

The chain couples TRBV10-3 to TRBJ2-7, with 9 bases matching TRBD1. Trimming removed 10 bases from V and 2 bases from J; junction bases left unmatched: 6. The CDR3 sequence is 13 residues long. Germline V CDR1 and CDR2: ENHRY, SYGVKD. The CDR3 here is CATRDRDPYEQYF. The DNA of the CDR3 is TGTGCCACGCGGGACAGGGACCCCTACGAGCAGTACTTC.

A few counts support this clone. The V and J genes are TRBV5-1 and TRBJ1-1, with 8 bases identical to TRBD1. V lost 2 bases, J lost 1 base, and 1 base stayed unmatched. The CDR3 is 14 amino acids. Germline V CDR1 and CDR2: SGHRS, YFSETQ. CDR3 loop: CASSFGTGNTEAFF. The CDR3 DNA reads as TGCGCCAGCAGCTTCGGGACAGGGAACACTGAAGCTTTCTTT. Supplemented by reference TRBV5-1 and TRBJ1-1, the full variable domain reads KAGVTQTPRYLIKTRGQQVTLSCSPISGHRSVSWYQQTPGQGLQFLFEYFSETQRNKGNFPGRFSGRQFSNSRSEMNVSTLELGDSALYLCASSFGTGNTEAFFGQGTRLTVV.

Only one count was recorded for this clone. The chain recombines TRBV7-9 with TRBJ2-1, with 10 nucleotides matching TRBD1. The germline V gene has CDR1 SEHNR and CDR2 FQNEAQ (reference sequence). CDR3 length: 18 amino acids. V trimming: 4 bases; J trimming: 9 bases; junction bases outside the gene matches: 18. DNA of the CDR3: TGTGCCAGCAGCTCAACGCACATCCGGGACAGGGGATGGGGTGAGCAGTTCTTC. Residues: CASSSTHIRDRGWGEQFF. Complete variable domain (other parts from reference TRBV7-9 and TRBJ2-1): DTGVSQNPRHKITKRGQNVTFRCDPISEHNRLYWYRQTLGQGPEFLTYFQNEAQLEKSRLLSDRFSAERPKGSFSTLEIQRTEQGDSAMYLCASSSTHIRDRGWGEQFFGPGTRLTVL.

The V and J genes are TRBV6-6 and TRBJ1-5; unclear D gene. This CDR3 is 15 amino acids long. Germline V gives CDR1 MNHNY, CDR2 SVGAGI (reference sequence). V shed 0 bases and J shed 0 bases, with 6 bases lying between them. The CDR3 reads CASSYSTGSNQPQHF. CDR3 nucleotide sequence: TGTGCCAGCAGTTACTCAACTGGTAGCAATCAGCCCCAGCATTTT.

V usage is TRBV5-1 and J usage is TRBJ2-3, with D uncertain. V lost 4 bases, J lost 0 bases, and 15 bases lay in between. Germline V gene lookup returns CDR1 SGHRS and CDR2 YFSETQ. The CDR3 loop spans 16 amino acids. The CDR3 loop reads CASSPSPGFSTDTQYF. CDR3 DNA: TGCGCCAGCAGCCCCTCCCCCGGGTTTAGCACAGATACGCAGTATTTT.

A single count supports this clone. The chain couples TRBV6-1 to TRBJ1-2; 9 nucleotides match TRBD1. The V gene end was trimmed by 2 bases and the J gene end by 7 bases; junction bases not matched to a gene: 8. The length of the CDR3 is 15 residues. Germline V lookup: CDR1 MNHNS, CDR2 SASEGT. Here the CDR3 reads CASSESPGQGTGYTF. CDR3 nucleotides: TGTGCCAGCAGTGAAAGCCCAGGACAGGGGACTGGCTACACCTTC.

DNA for the CDR3: TGCAGCGTTGCGGGACTAGCGGGAGGAGGATACAATGAGCAGTTCTTC. Its protein is CSVAGLAGGGYNEQFF. The genes are TRBV29-1 and TRBJ2-1; 15 bases are shared with TRBD2. CDR1 SQVTM and CDR2 ANQGSEA come from the germline V gene. This CDR3 region has 16 residues. V was clipped by 4 bases and J by 4 bases; unmatched bases: 5.

The chain is built from TRBV9 and TRBJ1-2; TRBD1 aligns across 8 bases. The junction had 6 bases not matched to a gene; V was cut back by 4 bases and J by 7 bases. CDR1 is SGDLS and CDR2 is YYNGEE in the germline V gene. The CDR3 covers 13 residues. This CDR3 is CASSHRDRPGYTF. The DNA for the CDR3 is TGTGCCAGCAGCCACCGGGACAGGCCTGGCTACACCTTC.

This clone was observed once. The V and J genes are TRBV7-2 and TRBJ2-7; D ambiguous. The V end was cut by 5 bases, the J end by 6 bases, with 20 bases between. The CDR3 covers 15 residues. Per the germline V gene, CDR1 is SGHTA and CDR2 is FQGNSA. CDR3 residues: CASSPPGYRPGEQYF. In DNA, the CDR3 is TGTGCCAGCAGCCCCCCCGGCTACCGCCCGGGCGAGCAGTACTTC. The variable domain in full, with the rest retrieved from reference TRBV7-2 and TRBJ2-7, is GAGVSQSPSNKVTEKGKDVELRCDPISGHTALYWYRQSLGQGLEFLIYFQGNSAPDKSGLPSDRFSAERTGGSVSTLTIQRTQQEDSAVYLCASSPPGYRPGEQYFGPGTRLTVT.

This clone has only a few counts. The V and J genes are TRBV29-1 and TRBJ2-2; D perhaps matches TRBD1 (5 bases). This CDR3 spans 15 amino acids. The V end was cut by 1 base, the J end by 4 bases, with 13 bases between. CDR1 SQVTM and CDR2 ANQGSEA come from the germline V gene. Here the CDR3 DNA reads TGCAGCGTTGAAGGGTGGCAGGGTAGCACCGGGGAGCTGTTTTTT. Translated: CSVEGWQGSTGELFF.

The table lists this clone with a count of one. The chain has TRBV15 and TRBJ2-2; TRBD1 matches 9 bases. CDR3 length: 17 residues. J gave up 1 base and V 1 base, and 4 bases lay outside the gene matches. Germline lookup yields CDR1 LNHNV and CDR2 YYDKDF (reference sequence). The CDR3 DNA sequence: TGTGCCACCAGCAGAGGCAGACAGGGGGGGAACACCGGGGAGCTGTTTTTT. Translated, it gives CATSRGRQGGNTGELFF.

The chain is built from TRBV19 and TRBJ1-1; D uncertain. This CDR3 is built from 14 residues. V gave up 1 base and J gave up 5 bases, with 11 bases separating them. Germline V gene sequence: CDR1 LNHDA, CDR2 SQIVND (reference sequence). CDR3 in DNA: TGTGCCAGTAGTATAGGAATTATAGCGACTGAAGCTTTCTTT. Protein sequence: CASSIGIIATEAFF.

This clone was recorded only once. The chain employs TRBV4-1 and TRBJ2-2; tentative D call: TRBD1 (5 bases). Germline CDR1 MGHRA, CDR2 YSYEKL. V dropped 1 base and J dropped 4 bases, with 10 bases sitting between them. The CDR3 spans 15 residues. In nucleotides, the CDR3 is TGCGCCAGCAGCCAAGGATCAGGGCGCACCGGGGAGCTGTTTTTT. Its translation: CASSQGSGRTGELFF.

The V and J genes are TRBV5-6 and TRBJ2-1; TRBD2 matches 12 bases. Germline V gene lookup returns CDR1 SGHDT and CDR2 YYEEEE. The CDR3 spans 16 residues. V lost 4 bases, J lost 8 bases, and 10 bases stayed unmatched. CDR3 coding DNA: TGTGCCAGCAGCGGAACGACTAGCGGGAGAGTCTATGAGCAGTTCTTC. It is translated as CASSGTTSGRVYEQFF.

This clone was counted a few times. This chain uses TRBV28 with TRBJ1-1, with a weak D call TRBD1 (5 bases). There are 12 residues in the CDR3. V dropped 8 bases and J dropped 1 base, with 8 bases sitting between them. Looked up from germline, CDR1 is MDHEN and CDR2 is SYDVKM. The CDR3 DNA is TGTGCCAGCCACACAGGGAACACTGAAGCTTTCTTT. Its translation is CASHTGNTEAFF.